One sample yielded the 13 T cell receptor beta chains listed below, sequenced in a study of blood T cell repertoires in COVID-19. Clones were sequenced by immunoSEQ multiplex PCR, and TCRdb holds only the in-frame ones, with some missing. The table lists 55,000 to 75,000 clones, 79% of them singletons. Sequenced input: peripheral blood. Receptors originate from a man in his fifties or sixties with acute or convalescent COVID-19.

The chain uses TRBV6-5 and TRBJ1-1; 7 bases line up with TRBD1. The CDR3 consists of 13 residues. With 11 bases clipped from V and 4 bases from J, the junction kept 10 bases outside the gene matches. Germline V gene lookup returns CDR1 MNHEY and CDR2 SVGAGI. The CDR3 sequence: CAGGQAGSTEAFF. The CDR3 DNA follows: TGTGCCGGCGGACAGGCCGGGAGCACTGAAGCTTTCTTT.

The chain links TRBV7-4 to TRBJ2-1, with 8 bases that match TRBD1. The CDR3 totals 16 residues. Germline assignment: CDR1 SGHVT and CDR2 SQSDAQ. With 5 bases clipped from V and 0 bases from J, the junction kept 6 bases outside the gene matches. The CDR3 sequence is CASSEGQVLSYNEQFF. CDR3 DNA sequence: TGTGCCAGCAGCGAGGGACAGGTCCTCTCCTACAATGAGCAGTTCTTC. The whole variable domain, filled in from reference TRBV7-4 and TRBJ2-1, reads GAGVSQSPRYKVAKRGRDVALRCDSISGHVTLYWYRQTLGQGSEVLTYSQSDAQRDKSGRPSGRFSAERPERSVSTLKIQRTEQGDSAVYLCASSEGQVLSYNEQFFGPGTRLTVL.

The rearrangement links TRBV27 to TRBJ2-5, with 8 bases lining up with TRBD1. CDR1 MNHEY and CDR2 SMNVEV come from the germline V gene (reference sequence). Losses at the gene ends were 6 bases for V and 5 bases for J; bases not matched to a gene: 11. The CDR3 runs to 15 residues. The CDR3 DNA is TGTGCCAGCAGAGCAGGGGGCGCCGGTTCGGAGACCCAGTACTTC. It specifies CASRAGGAGSETQYF.

V is TRBV27 and J is TRBJ2-2, with 13 bases matching TRBD2. With V trimmed by 5 bases and J by 6 bases, 3 bases remained unmatched. The germline V gene encodes CDR1 MNHEY and CDR2 SMNVEV (reference sequence). The CDR3 sequence is 15 residues long. In nucleotides, the CDR3 is TGTGCCAGCAGTCTCGGACTAGCGGGAGCCGGGGAGCTGTTTTTT. Translating gives CASSLGLAGAGELFF.

This clone was picked up a small number of times. This rearrangement joins TRBV7-2 to TRBJ2-3, with unresolved D. V was cut by 5 bases and J by 2 bases, with 5 bases left in between. The germline CDR1 and CDR2 sequences are SGHTA and FQGNSA. The length of the CDR3 is 12 residues. CDR3 in DNA: TGTGCCAGCAGCCCTTACACAGATACGCAGTATTTT. Translating it yields CASSPYTDTQYF.

The gene calls are TRBV15 and TRBJ2-7; TRBD1 aligns across 7 bases. The length of the CDR3 is 14 residues. Germline CDR1 and CDR2: LNHNV and YYDKDF (reference sequence). V lost 2 bases and J lost 4; bases outside the gene matches: 5. CDR3 amino acids: CATSRRQGAYEQYF. In DNA, the CDR3 is TGTGCCACCAGCAGAAGACAGGGAGCGTACGAGCAGTACTTC.

The V and J genes are TRBV7-2 and TRBJ2-5, with 7 bases matching TRBD1. Germline V gives CDR1 SGHTA, CDR2 FQGNSA. CDR3 length: 13 amino acids. The trim removed 2 bases at V and 5 bases at J, leaving 2 bases unmatched. The CDR3 is CASSLRGQETQYF. CDR3 nucleotides: TGTGCCAGCAGCTTAAGGGGGCAGGAGACCCAGTACTTC. The variable domain in full, completed from reference TRBV7-2 and TRBJ2-5, reads GAGVSQSPSNKVTEKGKDVELRCDPISGHTALYWYRQSLGQGLEFLIYFQGNSAPDKSGLPSDRFSAERTGGSVSTLTIQRTQQEDSAVYLCASSLRGQETQYFGPGTRLLVL.

This chain links TRBV7-2 with TRBJ2-5, with a possible D match to TRBD2 (5 bases). V dropped 5 bases and J dropped 5 bases, with 15 bases sitting between them. Looked up from germline, CDR1 is SGHTA and CDR2 is FQGNSA. This CDR3 comprises 14 residues. The DNA for the CDR3 is TGTGCCAGCAGCCCCGGATCTCGCGGGGAGACCCAGTACTTC. It is translated as CASSPGSRGETQYF.

The J gene is TRBJ2-7, the V gene TRBV9; tentative D call: TRBD1 (6 bases). Germline V gene lookup returns CDR1 SGDLS and CDR2 YYNGEE. This CDR3 contains 12 residues. V was trimmed by 3 bases and J by 4 bases, leaving 8 bases between them. Here the CDR3 reads CASSAQGYEQYF. CDR3 in DNA: TGTGCCAGCAGCGCTCAGGGGTACGAGCAGTACTTC.

The chain joins TRBV3-1 (or the pseudogene TRBV3-2) to TRBJ2-5, with a possible D match to TRBD1 (6 bases). V was clipped by 4 bases and J by 4 bases, with 19 bases between them. This CDR3 contains 16 residues. The germline gives CDR1 LGHDT, CDR2 YNNKEL (reference sequence). CDR3 amino acids: CASSPFGDTSAETQYF. The CDR3 nucleotides read TGTGCCAGCAGCCCCTTCGGGGACACCTCTGCAGAGACCCAGTACTTC.

The chain uses TRBV18 and TRBJ1-1; D is ambiguous. The CDR3 is made up of 13 amino acids. Trimming left V 1 base short and J 7 bases short, with 10 bases between. Germline lookup yields CDR1 KGHSH and CDR2 LQKENI. CDR3 DNA: TGTGCCAGCTCACCACAGTGGAGGCATGAAGCTTTCTTT. Translation gives CASSPQWRHEAFF.

This clone was found once. V usage is TRBV9 and J usage is TRBJ2-1; TRBD2 aligns across 8 bases. Unmatched junction bases numbered 4, after V lost 0 bases and J lost 5 bases. This CDR3 has 15 residues. Germline V lookup: CDR1 SGDLS, CDR2 YYNGEE. The CDR3: CASSVGVAGNNEQFF. The CDR3 DNA is TGTGCCAGCAGCGTAGGCGTAGCGGGGAACAATGAGCAGTTCTTC.

The gene calls are TRBV28 and TRBJ2-2, with TRBD2 identical over 11 bases. This CDR3 is built from 15 residues. V shed 7 bases, J shed 5 bases, and the junction held 6 bases outside the gene matches. Germline V gives CDR1 MDHEN, CDR2 SYDVKM. In DNA, the CDR3 is TGTGCCAGCATCTTAGCGGGAGGGATTACCGGGGAGCTGTTTTTT. Protein product: CASILAGGITGELFF.